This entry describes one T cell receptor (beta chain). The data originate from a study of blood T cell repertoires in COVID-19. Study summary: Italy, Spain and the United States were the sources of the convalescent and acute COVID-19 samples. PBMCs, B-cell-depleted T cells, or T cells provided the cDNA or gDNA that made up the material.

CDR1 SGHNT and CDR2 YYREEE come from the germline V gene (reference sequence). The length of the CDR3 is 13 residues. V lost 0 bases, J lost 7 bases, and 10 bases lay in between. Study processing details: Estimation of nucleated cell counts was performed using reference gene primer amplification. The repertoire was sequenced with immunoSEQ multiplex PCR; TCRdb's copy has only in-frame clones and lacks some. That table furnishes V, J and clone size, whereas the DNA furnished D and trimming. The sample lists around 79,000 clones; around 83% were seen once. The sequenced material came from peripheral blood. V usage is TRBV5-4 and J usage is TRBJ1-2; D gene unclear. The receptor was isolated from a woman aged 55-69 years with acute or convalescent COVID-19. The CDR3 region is CASSLVEGSGYTF. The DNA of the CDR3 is TGTGCCAGCAGCTTGGTTGAGGGAAGTGGCTACACCTTC.